These T cell receptor beta chains were read from a single sample in a study of regulatory T cells in long-lasting Graves disease. One entry per CDR3 protein results from TCRdb running MiXCR on the multiplex PCR reads. The sample shows almost 350,000 distinct CDR3 sequences, around 20% of them seen only once. Here the sequenced sample was peripheral blood mononuclear cells (PBMCs), taken when the disease was refractory, from a patient treated with antithyroid drugs. The source of these receptors is a female donor with Graves disease. The CDR3 runs from the conserved cysteine through the conserved F or W. Each record gives: J gene, D gene, V gene, CDR3 protein. D genes are given only for firm matches.

TRBJ1-2 - TRBV18 CASSLTQTRVEGYTF
TRBJ1-4 - TRBV7-2 CASSLSPGRKNEKLFF
TRBJ2-5 TRBD2 TRBV7-3 CASSFGSGRAGETQYF
TRBJ1-2 - TRBV30 CAWRPWTVYGYTF
TRBJ1-1 TRBD1 TRBV28 CASTTPGQGRTEAFF
TRBJ2-5 - TRBV27 CASSLFGGTQETQYF
TRBJ1-1 - TRBV7-3 CASSLAGTGEAFF
TRBJ2-1 TRBD2 TRBV6-1 CASGQVATSVSYNEQFF
TRBJ2-5 - TRBV2 CASREVGETQYF
TRBJ1-6 - TRBV30 CAWRPEGNSPLHF